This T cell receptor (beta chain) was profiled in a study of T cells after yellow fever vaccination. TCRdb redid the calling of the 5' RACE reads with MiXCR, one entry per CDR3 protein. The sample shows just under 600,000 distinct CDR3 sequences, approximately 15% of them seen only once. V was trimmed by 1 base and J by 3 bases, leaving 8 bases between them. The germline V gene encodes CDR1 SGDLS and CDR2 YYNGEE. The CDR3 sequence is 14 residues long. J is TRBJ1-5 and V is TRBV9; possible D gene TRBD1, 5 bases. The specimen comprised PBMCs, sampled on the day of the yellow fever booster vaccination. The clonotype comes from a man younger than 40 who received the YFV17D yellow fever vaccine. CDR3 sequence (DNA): TGTGCCAGCAGCGTACCGGGGGTCAATCAGCCCCAGCATTTT. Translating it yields CASSVPGVNQPQHF.